One and the same sample provided the 29 T cell receptor beta chains below, sequenced in a study of T cells in Graves' hyperthyroidism and ophthalmopathy. Using RNA transcripts as the source, TCR beta CDR3 regions were amplified. A first-round RT-PCR of the TCR CDR3 used the HTBI primer set. TCRdb reanalysed the multiplex PCR reads using MiXCR and keeps one entry per CDR3 protein. The data show about 700,000 distinct CDR3 sequences, 11% to 15% seen once. Sequences were obtained from blood. These receptors all stem from a woman younger than 30 with Graves' hyperthyroidism.

This clonotype was detected many times. This sequence joins TRBV6-1 and TRBJ2-1; 10 bases agree with TRBD2. Germline CDR1 and CDR2: MNHNS and SASEGT. V trimming: 5 bases; J trimming: 3 bases; junction bases outside the gene matches: 4. This CDR3 contains 15 residues. Here the CDR3 reads CASSQLAGVYNEQFF. In DNA form, the CDR3 reads TGTGCCAGCAGTCAGCTAGCGGGAGTCTACAATGAGCAGTTCTTC.

This clonotype was counted at least ten times. This chain connects TRBV11-2 to TRBJ2-7; possibly TRBD2 for D (5 bases). The CDR3 is 12 amino acids. In germline, CDR1 is SGHAT, CDR2 FQNNGV. Deletions cut 2 bases from V and 5 bases from J, with 7 bases between. CDR3 sequence: CASSLYGDEQYF. The DNA of the CDR3 is TGTGCCAGCAGCTTATACGGGGACGAGCAGTACTTC.

A single count supports this clonotype. A much larger clone differs from this one at a single base, so this may be a read error. The chain joins TRBV6-2 or TRBV6-3 to TRBJ2-1; TRBD1 matches 7 bases. CDR3 size: 12 residues. Trimming at V came to 5 bases and at J to 8 bases, leaving 3 bases not matched to a gene. Germline V gene data show CDR1 as MNHEY and CDR2 as SVGEGT. The CDR3 DNA reads as TGTGCCAGCAGTCACAGGGGCTATGAGCAGTTCTTC. Its protein is CASSHRGYEQFF.

The rearrangement joins TRBV6-2 or TRBV6-3 to TRBJ2-1, with 7 bases lining up with TRBD1. V shed 4 bases, J shed 6 bases, and the junction held 6 bases outside the gene matches. Germline CDR1 reads MNHEY; CDR2 reads SVGEGT. The length of the CDR3 is 14 residues. The CDR3 loop reads CASSSGQWSNEQFF. The DNA of the CDR3 is TGTGCCAGCAGTTCGGGACAGTGGTCCAATGAGCAGTTCTTC.

The rearrangement joins TRBV3-1 to TRBJ1-6; 8 nucleotides agree with TRBD1. The CDR3 consists of 13 residues. Germline CDR1 and CDR2: LGHDT and YNNKEL (reference sequence). Trimming cost V 5 bases and J 9 bases; bases outside gene matches: 3. This CDR3 is CASSRQGFSPLHF. Here the CDR3 DNA reads TGTGCCAGCAGCAGACAGGGGTTTTCACCCCTCCACTTT.

This clonotype has a count of ten or more. The chain couples TRBV18 to TRBJ2-7; 7 bases map to TRBD2. V trimming: 3 bases; J trimming: 6 bases; junction bases outside the gene matches: 11. Germline CDR1 reads KGHSH; CDR2 reads LQKENI. CDR3 length: 15 amino acids. For the CDR3, the DNA is TGTGCCAGCTCACCCAGTCCTAGCGGCGCTTTCGAGCAGTACTTC. Encoded protein: CASSPSPSGAFEQYF. Together with reference TRBV18 and TRBJ2-7, the CDR3 gives the full variable domain: NAGVMQNPRHLVRRRGQEARLRCSPMKGHSHVYWYRQLPEEGLKFMVYLQKENIIDESGMPKERFSAEFPKEGPSILRIQQVVRGDSAAYFCASSPSPSGAFEQYFGPGTRLTVT.

This clonotype was counted many times. V is TRBV7-2 and J is TRBJ2-3; TRBD1 might be the D (6 bases). In germline, CDR1 is SGHTA, CDR2 FQGNSA. This CDR3 region has 14 residues. The V end lost 5 bases, the J end lost 10 bases, and 19 bases lay between the germline ends. The CDR3: CASSPLGAIDPQYF. For the CDR3, the DNA is TGTGCCAGCAGCCCCCTGGGGGCGATCGATCCGCAGTATTTT.

This clonotype turned up a few times. CDR3 loop: CASSSTGALANYGYTF. CDR3 nucleotide sequence: TGTGCCAGCAGTTCTACAGGGGCCTTAGCTAACTATGGCTACACCTTC. V usage is TRBV14 and J usage is TRBJ1-2; the match to TRBD1 covers 7 bases. The ends lost 6 bases at V and 0 bases at J; junction bases unmatched: 10. Per the germline V gene, CDR1 is SGHDN and CDR2 is FVKESK. CDR3 length: 16 residues.

This clonotype was counted between two and nine times. The rearrangement links TRBV9 to TRBJ2-2; 10 nucleotides line up with TRBD2. CDR1 SGDLS and CDR2 YYNGEE come from the germline V gene. V shed 3 bases and J 4 bases; nucleotides not matched to a gene: 3. CDR3 length: 15 residues. The CDR3: CASSARLAGTGELFF. DNA for the CDR3: TGTGCCAGCAGCGCCCGACTAGCGGGCACCGGGGAGCTGTTTTTT.

This clonotype has a count of ten or more. The gene calls are TRBV20-1 and TRBJ1-6; D is possibly TRBD1 (6 bases). The CDR3 extends over 13 amino acids. The ends were cut back, 6 bases at V and 5 bases at J, with 11 bases in the middle. Germline CDR1 is DFQATT and CDR2 is SNEGSKA (reference sequence). The CDR3 protein is CSARQEDNSPLHF. CDR3 in DNA: TGCAGTGCCCGACAGGAGGATAATTCACCCCTCCACTTT.

This clonotype was found many times. The V and J genes are TRBV6-1 and TRBJ2-5; D is ambiguous. From germline, CDR1 is MNHNS and CDR2 SASEGT. The CDR3 runs 15 residues. V lost 2 bases, J lost 4 bases, and 14 bases lay in between. The CDR3 DNA reads TGTGCCAGCAGTGAACCTCGCCCAATGGGAGAGACCCAGTACTTC. Its protein is CASSEPRPMGETQYF.

The V gene is TRBV7-9, the J gene TRBJ2-1; D is tentatively TRBD1 or TRBD2 (6 bases each). The ends were cut back, 0 bases at V and 9 bases at J, with 15 bases in the middle. Germline V gene sequence: CDR1 SEHNR, CDR2 FQNEAQ (reference sequence). The CDR3 runs 15 residues. The CDR3 spells CASSLAGGPPLEQFF. The DNA of the CDR3 is TGTGCCAGCAGCTTAGCGGGGGGCCCGCCTCTTGAGCAGTTCTTC.

This clonotype has a handful of counts. The chain carries TRBV28 and TRBJ2-7; D gene uncertain. The CDR3 runs to 15 residues. V lost 3 bases and J 5 bases, leaving 17 bases between the germline ends. Germline V gene sequence: CDR1 MDHEN, CDR2 SYDVKM. The CDR3 bases are TGTGCCAGCAGTTTGATGGGGAAAGCGATGCACGAGCAGTACTTC. Translating it yields CASSLMGKAMHEQYF.

This clonotype came up many times. V and J are TRBV10-3 and TRBJ2-5; D is unresolved. The V end was cut by 2 bases, the J end by 7 bases, with 11 bases between. This CDR3 has 13 residues. CDR1 ENHRY and CDR2 SYGVKD come from the germline V gene. The CDR3, as DNA: TGTGCCATCAGTGAGCTAAGAGATTGGACCCAGTACTTC. This codes for CAISELRDWTQYF.

This clonotype was counted a few times. The chain joins TRBV5-1 to TRBJ2-7; 7 bases map to TRBD2. Trimming took 6 bases from V and 1 from J; bases not matched to a gene: 13. The CDR3 is made up of 16 amino acids. CDR1 is SGHRS, CDR2 YFSETQ, per germline. The CDR3 loop reads CASTITSGKTSYEQYF. The CDR3, as DNA: TGCGCCAGCACCATAACAAGCGGGAAAACATCCTACGAGCAGTACTTC.

Many counts were recorded for this clonotype. The rearrangement joins TRBV7-2 to TRBJ2-1; 8 positions match TRBD2. V shed 5 bases, J shed 8 bases, and the junction held 14 bases outside the gene matches. Germline CDR1 reads SGHTA; CDR2 reads FQGNSA. The CDR3 spans 16 residues. In DNA, the CDR3 is TGTGCCAGCAGCCGATCCGGGACTAGGGCTTTGTATGAGCAGTTCTTC. Translated: CASSRSGTRALYEQFF.

This clonotype was seen at least ten times. The chain carries TRBV20-1 and TRBJ2-3, with D unclear. This CDR3 contains 13 residues. Deletions cut 2 bases from V and 6 bases from J, with 12 bases between. The germline CDR1 and CDR2 sequences are DFQATT and SNEGSKA (reference sequence). DNA for the CDR3: TGCAGTGCTAGAAGTCAAAGATCGGATACGCAGTATTTT. It codes for CSARSQRSDTQYF.

This clonotype was recorded a few times. The chain carries TRBV2 and TRBJ1-5; D ambiguous. The germline CDR1 and CDR2 sequences are SNHLY and FYNNEI. Trimming pared 3 bases from V and 1 base from J, leaving 13 bases between. The CDR3 has 16 amino acids. The CDR3 DNA follows: TGTGCCAGCAGTGATAGCCGTCTTTCGAGCAATCAGCCCCAGCATTTT. This encodes CASSDSRLSSNQPQHF.

This clonotype was seen many times. Here the CDR3 DNA reads TGTGCCAGCAGTTGGTTTCTGCCGAGCACCGGGGAGCTGTTTTTT. This gives the protein CASSWFLPSTGELFF. The genes are TRBV6-1 and TRBJ2-2; D is undetermined. Trimming cost V 5 bases and J 4 bases, with 14 bases left between them. The CDR3 covers 15 residues. The germline CDR1 and CDR2 sequences are MNHNS and SASEGT.

In this sample, this clonotype turned up many times. J is TRBJ2-5 and V is TRBV2; D ambiguous. Germline lookup yields CDR1 SNHLY and CDR2 FYNNEI. The V and J ends lost 8 bases and 4 bases respectively, with 8 bases between them. The CDR3 has 11 residues. CDR3 coding DNA: TGTGCCAGCGTGTGGCGAGAGACCCAGTACTTC. Protein sequence: CASVWRETQYF. The entire variable domain, with the rest obtained from reference TRBV2 and TRBJ2-5, is as follows: EPEVTQTPSHQVTQMGQEVILRCVPISNHLYFYWYRQILGQKVEFLVSFYNNEISEKSEIFDDQFSVERPDGSNFTLKIRSTKLEDSAMYFCASVWRETQYFGPGTRLLVL.

In this sample, this clonotype turned up a few times. The V gene is TRBV25-1, the J gene TRBJ2-7; D is unresolved. V lost 1 base and J lost 2, with 9 bases in between. The length of the CDR3 is 14 residues. Germline assignment: CDR1 MGHDK and CDR2 SYGVNS. The CDR3 protein is CASSEFGWTYEQYF. In nucleotides, the CDR3 is TGTGCCAGCAGTGAATTTGGTTGGACCTACGAGCAGTACTTC.

The chain recombines TRBV19 with TRBJ2-5; maybe TRBD1 (6 bases). Germline loops: CDR1 LNHDA, CDR2 SQIVND (reference sequence). Trimming stripped 8 bases from V and 2 bases from J, with 12 bases between. This CDR3 spans 13 amino acids. CDR3 nucleotide sequence: TGTGCCAGTGTGGACAGTATTCAAGAGACCCAGTACTTC. This gives the protein CASVDSIQETQYF.

The CDR3 is CATSDLKTGQGSYEQYF. CDR3 DNA: TGTGCCACCAGTGATTTAAAGACGGGACAGGGCTCCTACGAGCAGTACTTC. V usage is TRBV24-1 and J usage is TRBJ2-7, with 9 bases identical to TRBD1. V lost 1 base and J lost 0; bases outside the gene matches: 6. The CDR3 has 17 residues. The germline V gene has CDR1 KGHDR and CDR2 SFDVKD.

This clonotype was observed at least ten times. Here the CDR3 DNA reads TGCAGTGCTAGTTTTTTTCGTGGACAGGTCTACGAGCAGTACTTC. This sequence encodes CSASFFRGQVYEQYF. This sequence joins TRBV20-1 and TRBJ2-7, with 7 positions matching TRBD1. V was clipped by 3 bases and J by 3 bases; unmatched bases: 11. This CDR3 spans 15 amino acids. Looked up from germline, CDR1 is DFQATT and CDR2 is SNEGSKA (reference sequence).

Of note for this clonotype: Its ends do not fully match the called genes, so a read error is possible. The chain combines TRBV11-2 with TRBJ1-3, with unresolved D. The germline V gene has CDR1 SGHAT and CDR2 FQNNGV. The CDR3 sequence is 12 residues long. DNA of the CDR3: TGTGCCAGCAGCCCCTCTGGAGACACCATATATTTT. This sequence encodes CASSPSGDTIYF.

This clonotype was counted many times. The gene calls are TRBV30 and TRBJ1-5; D is uncertain. There are 13 residues in the CDR3. Deletions cut 0 bases from V and 0 bases from J, with 3 bases between. Germline CDR1 is GTSNPN and CDR2 is SVGIG (reference sequence). The CDR3 sequence is CAWSVNSNQPQHF. CDR3 nucleotide sequence: TGTGCCTGGAGTGTAAATAGCAATCAGCCCCAGCATTTT. The complete variable domain, with remaining parts taken from reference TRBV30 and TRBJ1-5, reads SQTIHQWPATLVQPVGSPLSLECTVEGTSNPNLYWYRQAAGRGLQLLFYSVGIGQISSEVPQNLSASRPQDRQFILSSKKLLLSDSGFYLCAWSVNSNQPQHFGDGTRLSIL.

This clonotype occurred a few times. The V gene is TRBV28, the J gene TRBJ2-3; D may be TRBD2 (7 bases). Trimming took 5 bases from V and 4 from J, leaving 16 bases between them. The length of the CDR3 is 15 residues. Germline-derived CDR1 and CDR2 are MDHEN and SYDVKM. This chain's CDR3 is CASSGGAGEADTQYF. In DNA, the CDR3 is TGTGCCAGCAGTGGGGGGGCAGGGGAAGCAGATACGCAGTATTTT.

The V call is TRBV7-2, the J call TRBJ1-5; 10 bases fit TRBD1. Germline V lookup: CDR1 SGHTA, CDR2 FQGNSA. The CDR3 is 17 residues long. With V trimmed by 5 bases and J by 7 bases, 14 bases remained unmatched. In DNA form, the CDR3 reads TGTGCCAGCAGCAAAGGACCAACCGGGACAGGGGAACAGCCCCAGCATTTT. Translation gives CASSKGPTGTGEQPQHF.

CDR3 sequence: CSVMGEYGYTF. DNA for the CDR3: TGCAGCGTCATGGGGGAATATGGCTACACCTTC. The V and J genes are TRBV29-1 and TRBJ1-2; tentatively, D is TRBD1 (5 bases). The CDR3 consists of 11 residues. In germline, CDR1 is SQVTM, CDR2 ANQGSEA. The germline V and J ends were trimmed by 6 bases and 5 bases, with 10 bases remaining between them.